This TCR beta chain was recorded in a study of vaccination effects on CD4 cells after COVID-19. At the level of the study: IL-2 at 9 to 10 IU/ml and peptides at around 10 ug/ml were added to cultured PBMC, around 2.2 million per well. Study-wide points: Small numbers of convalescent patients limited the study. It also lacked early post-infection timepoints.

Trimming left V 2 bases short and J 9 bases short, with 8 bases between. Germline loops: CDR1 LGHDT, CDR2 YNNKEL (reference sequence). The CDR3 length is 12 residues. An approximately 10-day culture period preceded the isolation of CD4+ T cells. Data came from immunoSEQ multiplex PCR; TCRdb stores just in-frame clones and leaves some out. This table has about 38,000 clones, 82% appearing once. Details on this clone: Its specificity is unknown.

The gene calls are TRBV3-1 (or the pseudogene TRBV3-2) and TRBJ2-1; D tentatively fits TRBD1 or TRBD2 (6 bases each). This TCR derives from a human donor who received a COVID-19 vaccine. The specimen comprised CD4+ T cells from PBMCs cultured without peptide, sampled before COVID-19 vaccination. CDR3 in amino acids: CASSQPGAEQFF. CDR3 bases: TGTGCCAGCAGCCAACCGGGGGCTGAGCAGTTCTTC.